Included here is one TCR beta chain sequence, with context. This clonotype was observed at least ten times. Its target antigen remains unknown. There are no base qualities to consult, and no much larger clone falls within one base. The cysteine opens and the phenylalanine closes a CDR3 of 11 amino acids. CDR3 DNA only is kept here, 33 bases in frame from base 1. V sheds 7 bases and J sheds 6 bases, leaving 8 bases between their ends. The germline V gene (reference sequence) sets CDR1 to SGHNT and CDR2 to YYREEE. The data originate from a study of glioma-infiltrating T cells (dated by TCRdb to about 2016). Context from the whole study: TCR alpha- and beta-chain repertoires were sequenced from glioma tissue, non-neoplastic brain tissue and matched peripheral blood mononuclear cells. To measure divergence between tissue and blood T-cell populations, each tissue-infiltrating repertoire was compared with the peripheral blood repertoire of the same patient. The paired cohort was made up of three low-grade glioma patients, several primary glioblastoma patients and three non-glioma patients who contributed non-neoplastic brain tissue.

What the authors observed across the whole study: VJ-independent divergence between tissue and blood was lower than expected in non-neoplastic patients but higher than expected in all gliomas, particularly low-grade gliomas. Group comparisons were based on small numbers of patients: three non-neoplastic, three low-grade glioma and eight glioblastoma patients. Very few CDR3 sequences were shared between tissue and blood, attributed to high CDR3 diversity and limited sampling.

TCR alpha and beta CDR3 regions were amplified with the iRepertoire nested amplicon-rescue multiplex PCR (arm-PCR) platform from RNA. One-step reverse transcription and amplification used roughly 100-400 ng of tissue mRNA or PBMC total RNA as input. After bead purification, a secondary multiplex PCR added Illumina adapters, and libraries were gel-purified between 200 and 400 bp. Libraries carried internal 6-nucleotide barcodes used for demultiplexing. Sequencing of the libraries was done on an Illumina MiSeq using 2x220 or 2x250 nucleotide paired-end reads. The study's own analysis went as follows. Paired reads were merged using FLASH 1.2.11 and aligned with BWA-MEM to the GRCh37 human genome, and TRA and TRB reads were then extracted. For V and J assignment, an IMGT-derived reference of cassette sequences and CDR3 motifs that included pseudogenes was used. Three-frame translation of reads was performed, and productive CDR3s were defined as those with a C...FGXG motif and no stop codons. A clonotype was defined as a unique combination of a V-J cassette pair and a CDR3 amino acid sequence. Filtering of reads was based on Hamming distance, with the threshold set by the sequence error rate of each sample in mapped regions. The public reads were quality trimmed at Q25 with fastp and then assembled into clones with MiXCR by TCRdb, keeping productive beta chains. Every distinct CDR3 protein forms one entry, paired with its most common genes and DNA. Here the V and J calls rest on TCRdb's processing, not on the authors' analysis. The sample has around 170,000 distinct CDR3 sequences on record, more than 35% of them singletons. The ten largest clones take up around 4.9% of the sample.

The V gene is TRBV5-4 and the J gene is TRBJ2-1, and perhaps TRBD1 as D gene, on 6 matching bases. Sequencing was performed on glioma tissue, nonneoplastic brain tissue, or PBMCs (not recorded which). The clonotype was recovered from a human donor with low-grade glioma or glioblastoma, undergoing nonglioma brain surgery, or in good health (not recorded which). The CDR3 in this case is CASVQGNEQFF. The bases are TGTGCCAGCGTACAGGGCAATGAGCAGTTCTTC.